The present entry profiles one T cell receptor (beta chain) with its context. Its target is not known. The CDR3 has 13 residues. The V end was cut by 1 base, the J end by 4 bases, with 7 bases between. Germline CDR1 and CDR2: MGHRA and YSYEKL. The sample is drawn from a study of PD-1 blockade in classical Hodgkin lymphoma. Assay: immunoSEQ multiplex PCR; the TCRdb copy retains only in-frame clones and omits some. The sample contains approximately 80,000 clones, approximately 91% of which appear only once. Every patient experienced relapse after autologous stem cell transplantation, and brentuximab vedotin exposure varied. Findings and limits, study-wide: Exclusion was the outcome for patients who began nivolumab under 1 year after ASCT. There was a significant rise in CD4+ TCR diversity by C4D1, with no such rise for CD8+.

The sample was peripheral blood mononuclear cells (PBMCs), taken at baseline. This clonotype was obtained from a human donor with classical Hodgkin lymphoma. This rearrangement joins TRBV4-1 to TRBJ1-1, with D unresolved. The CDR3 protein is CASSQGGFTEAFF. The DNA of the CDR3 is TGCGCCAGCAGCCAAGGAGGCTTCACTGAAGCTTTCTTT.